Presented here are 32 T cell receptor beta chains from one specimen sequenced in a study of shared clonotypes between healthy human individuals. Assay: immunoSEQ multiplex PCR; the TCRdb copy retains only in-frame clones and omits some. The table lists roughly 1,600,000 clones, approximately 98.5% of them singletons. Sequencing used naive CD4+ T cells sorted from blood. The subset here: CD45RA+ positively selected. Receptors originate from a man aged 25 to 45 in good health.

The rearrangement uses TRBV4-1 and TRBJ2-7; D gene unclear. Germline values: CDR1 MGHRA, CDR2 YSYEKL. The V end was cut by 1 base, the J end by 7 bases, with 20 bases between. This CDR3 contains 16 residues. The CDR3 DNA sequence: TGCGCCAGCAGCCAAGCAAATCTGGGGTTCTCTGGGGAGCAGTACTTC. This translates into CASSQANLGFSGEQYF.

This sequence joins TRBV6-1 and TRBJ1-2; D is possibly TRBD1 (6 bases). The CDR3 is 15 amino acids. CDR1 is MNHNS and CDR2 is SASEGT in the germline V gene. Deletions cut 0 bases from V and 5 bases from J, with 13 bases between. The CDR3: CASSEAGGPTYGYTF. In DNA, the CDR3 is TGTGCCAGCAGTGAAGCCGGGGGCCCCACGTATGGCTACACCTTC.

Written as DNA, the CDR3 is TGTGCCAGCAGTTTAGCCTTGACAGCCTTCTCCTACAATGAGCAGTTCTTC. Its translation is CASSLALTAFSYNEQFF. This rearrangement joins TRBV28 to TRBJ2-1; D is perhaps TRBD1 (5 bases). CDR1 and CDR2 (germline): MDHEN, SYDVKM. Trimming removed 2 bases at V and 0 bases at J, with 14 bases between. The CDR3 is 17 residues long.

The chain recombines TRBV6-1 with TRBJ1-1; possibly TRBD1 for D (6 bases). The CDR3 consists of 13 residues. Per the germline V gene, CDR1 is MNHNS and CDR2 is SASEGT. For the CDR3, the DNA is TGTGGTTTAATCAGGGGTCTGAACACTGAAGCTTTCTTT. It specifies CGLIRGLNTEAFF.

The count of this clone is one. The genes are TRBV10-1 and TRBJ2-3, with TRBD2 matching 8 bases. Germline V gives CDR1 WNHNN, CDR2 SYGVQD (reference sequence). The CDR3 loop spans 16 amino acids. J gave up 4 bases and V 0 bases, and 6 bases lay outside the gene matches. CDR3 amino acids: CASSESRTSSSDTQYF. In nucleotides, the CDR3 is TGCGCCAGCAGTGAGTCGAGGACTAGCAGTTCAGATACGCAGTATTTT.

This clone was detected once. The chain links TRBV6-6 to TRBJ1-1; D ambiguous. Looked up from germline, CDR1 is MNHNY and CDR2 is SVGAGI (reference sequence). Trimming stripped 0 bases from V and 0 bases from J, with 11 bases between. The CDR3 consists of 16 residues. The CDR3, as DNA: TGTGCCAGCAGTTACTCGGAGAAAACCCTGAACACTGAAGCTTTCTTT. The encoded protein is CASSYSEKTLNTEAFF.

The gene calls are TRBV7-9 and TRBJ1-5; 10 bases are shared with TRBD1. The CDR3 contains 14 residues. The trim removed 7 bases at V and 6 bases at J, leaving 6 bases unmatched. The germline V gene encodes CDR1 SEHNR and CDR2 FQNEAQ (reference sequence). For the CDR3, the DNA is TGTGCCAGCACTGGGACAGGGGTTAGTCAGCCCCAGCATTTT. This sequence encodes CASTGTGVSQPQHF.

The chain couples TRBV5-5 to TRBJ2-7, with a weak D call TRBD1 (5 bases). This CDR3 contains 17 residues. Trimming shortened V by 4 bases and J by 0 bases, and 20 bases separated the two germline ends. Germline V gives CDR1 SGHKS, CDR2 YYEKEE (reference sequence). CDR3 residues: CASSPGPMTAPSYEQYF. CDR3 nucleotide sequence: TGTGCCAGCAGCCCGGGCCCAATGACAGCACCCTCCTACGAGCAGTACTTC.

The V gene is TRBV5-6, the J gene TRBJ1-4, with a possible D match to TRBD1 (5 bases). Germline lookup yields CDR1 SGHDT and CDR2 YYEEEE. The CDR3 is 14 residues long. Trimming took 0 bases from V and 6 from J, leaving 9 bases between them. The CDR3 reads CASSLGLRDEKLFF. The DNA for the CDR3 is TGTGCCAGCAGCTTGGGGCTCAGGGATGAAAAACTGTTTTTT.

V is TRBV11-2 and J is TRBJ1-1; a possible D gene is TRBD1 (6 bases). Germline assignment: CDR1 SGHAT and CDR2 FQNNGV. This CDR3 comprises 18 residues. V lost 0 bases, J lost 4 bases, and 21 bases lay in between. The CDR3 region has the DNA TGTGCCAGCAGCTTAGATACAGGGACGTCGGTGAGTGCCACTGAAGCTTTCTTT. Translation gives CASSLDTGTSVSATEAFF.

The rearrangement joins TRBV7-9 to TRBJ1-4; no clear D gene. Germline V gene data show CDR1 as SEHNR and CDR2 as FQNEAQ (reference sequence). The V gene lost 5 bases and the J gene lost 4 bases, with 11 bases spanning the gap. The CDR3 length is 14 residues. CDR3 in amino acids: CASSPQEGNEKLFF. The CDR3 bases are TGTGCCAGCAGCCCCCAGGAGGGTAATGAAAAACTGTTTTTT.

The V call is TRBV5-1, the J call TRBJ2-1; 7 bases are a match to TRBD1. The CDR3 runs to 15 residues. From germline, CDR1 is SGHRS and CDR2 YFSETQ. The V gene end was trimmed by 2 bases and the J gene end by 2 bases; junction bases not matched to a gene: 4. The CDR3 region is CASSFEGAAYNEQFF. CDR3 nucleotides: TGCGCCAGCAGCTTCGAGGGGGCAGCCTACAATGAGCAGTTCTTC. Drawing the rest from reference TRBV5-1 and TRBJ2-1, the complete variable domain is KAGVTQTPRYLIKTRGQQVTLSCSPISGHRSVSWYQQTPGQGLQFLFEYFSETQRNKGNFPGRFSGRQFSNSRSEMNVSTLELGDSALYLCASSFEGAAYNEQFFGPGTRLTVL.

For the CDR3, the DNA is TGTGCCAGCAGCGTCTCCAGTGGGAATGAGCAGTTCTTC. Protein product: CASSVSSGNEQFF. The chain links TRBV5-4 to TRBJ2-1; D not resolved. Trimming took off 4 bases at V and 7 bases at J, with 12 bases between the two ends. The CDR3 consists of 13 residues. Germline V gene lookup returns CDR1 SGHNT and CDR2 YYREEE (reference sequence).

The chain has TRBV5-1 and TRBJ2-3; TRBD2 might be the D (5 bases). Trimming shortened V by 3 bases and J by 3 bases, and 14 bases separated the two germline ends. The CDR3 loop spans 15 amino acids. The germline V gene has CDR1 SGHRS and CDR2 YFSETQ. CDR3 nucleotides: TGCGCCAGCAGCTCCGGACTGGAGAGAACAGATACGCAGTATTTT. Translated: CASSSGLERTDTQYF.

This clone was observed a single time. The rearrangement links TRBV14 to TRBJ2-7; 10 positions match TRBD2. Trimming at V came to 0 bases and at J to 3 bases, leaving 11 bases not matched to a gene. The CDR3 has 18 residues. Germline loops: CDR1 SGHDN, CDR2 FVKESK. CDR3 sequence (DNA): TGTGCCAGCAGCCAAGATCTAGGAAGGACTAGCGGCTTCTACGAGCAGTACTTC. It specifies CASSQDLGRTSGFYEQYF.

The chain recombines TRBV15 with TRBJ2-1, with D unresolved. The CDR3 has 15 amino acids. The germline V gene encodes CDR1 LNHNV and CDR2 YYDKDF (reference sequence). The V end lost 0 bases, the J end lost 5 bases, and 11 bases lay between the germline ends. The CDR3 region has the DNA TGTGCCACCAGCAGAGAGGTTCAAACCCACAATGAGCAGTTCTTC. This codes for CATSREVQTHNEQFF. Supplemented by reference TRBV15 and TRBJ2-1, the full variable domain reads DAMVIQNPRYQVTQFGKPVTLSCSQTLNHNVMYWYQQKSSQAPKLLFHYYDKDFNNEADTPDNFQSRRPNTSFCFLDIRSPGLGDTAMYLCATSREVQTHNEQFFGPGTRLTVL.

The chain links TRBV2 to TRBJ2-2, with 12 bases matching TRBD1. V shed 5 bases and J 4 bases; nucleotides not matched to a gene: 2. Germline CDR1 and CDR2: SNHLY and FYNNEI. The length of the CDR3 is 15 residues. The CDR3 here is CASSRDRGPTGELFF. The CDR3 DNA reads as TGTGCCAGCAGTCGGGACAGGGGGCCCACCGGGGAGCTGTTTTTT. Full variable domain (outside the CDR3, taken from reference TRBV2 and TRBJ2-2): EPEVTQTPSHQVTQMGQEVILRCVPISNHLYFYWYRQILGQKVEFLVSFYNNEISEKSEIFDDQFSVERPDGSNFTLKIRSTKLEDSAMYFCASSRDRGPTGELFFGEGSRLTVL.

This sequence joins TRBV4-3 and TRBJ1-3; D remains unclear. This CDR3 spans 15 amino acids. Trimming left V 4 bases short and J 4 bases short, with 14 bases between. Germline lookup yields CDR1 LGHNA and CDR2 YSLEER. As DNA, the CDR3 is TGCGCCAGCAGCCCCGAAGGAGGGCCAGGAAACACCATATATTTT. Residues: CASSPEGGPGNTIYF.

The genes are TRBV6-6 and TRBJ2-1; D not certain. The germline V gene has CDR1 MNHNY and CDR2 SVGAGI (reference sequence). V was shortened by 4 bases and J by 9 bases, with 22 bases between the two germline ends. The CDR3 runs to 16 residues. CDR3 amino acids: CASSSPSSFSLGEQFF. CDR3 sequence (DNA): TGTGCCAGCAGTTCCCCGAGTAGCTTCTCTTTAGGTGAGCAGTTCTTC.

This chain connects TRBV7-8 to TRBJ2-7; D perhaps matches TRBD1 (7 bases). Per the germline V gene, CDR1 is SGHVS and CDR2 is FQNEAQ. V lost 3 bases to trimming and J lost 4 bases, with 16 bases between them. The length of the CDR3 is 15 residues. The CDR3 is CASSLLRGDGYEQYF. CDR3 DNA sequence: TGTGCCAGCAGCTTGCTCAGGGGGGATGGATACGAGCAGTACTTC.

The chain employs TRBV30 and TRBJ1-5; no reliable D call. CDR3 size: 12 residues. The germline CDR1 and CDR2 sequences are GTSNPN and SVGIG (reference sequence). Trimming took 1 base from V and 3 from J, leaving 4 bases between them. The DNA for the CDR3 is TGTGCCTGGAGTGGACCCAATCAGCCCCAGCATTTT. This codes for CAWSGPNQPQHF.

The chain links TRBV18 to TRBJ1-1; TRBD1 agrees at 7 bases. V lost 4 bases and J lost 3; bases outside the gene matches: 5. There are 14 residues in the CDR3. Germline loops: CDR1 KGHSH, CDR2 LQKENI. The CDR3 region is CASSLRDSDTEAFF. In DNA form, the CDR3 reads TGTGCCAGCTCACTACGGGACAGCGACACTGAAGCTTTCTTT.

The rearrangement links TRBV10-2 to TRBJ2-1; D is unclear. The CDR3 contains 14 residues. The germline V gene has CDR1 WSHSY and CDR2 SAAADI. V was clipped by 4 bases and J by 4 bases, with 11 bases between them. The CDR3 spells CASSASTPYNEQFF. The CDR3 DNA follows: TGCGCCAGCAGTGCGTCCACCCCGTACAATGAGCAGTTCTTC.

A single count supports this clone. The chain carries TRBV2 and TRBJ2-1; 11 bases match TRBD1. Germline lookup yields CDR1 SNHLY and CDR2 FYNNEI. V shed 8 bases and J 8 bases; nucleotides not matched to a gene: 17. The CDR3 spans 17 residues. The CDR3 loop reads CASLRKWPGQGEDEQFF. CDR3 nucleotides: TGTGCCAGCTTGCGTAAATGGCCGGGACAGGGGGAGGATGAGCAGTTCTTC.

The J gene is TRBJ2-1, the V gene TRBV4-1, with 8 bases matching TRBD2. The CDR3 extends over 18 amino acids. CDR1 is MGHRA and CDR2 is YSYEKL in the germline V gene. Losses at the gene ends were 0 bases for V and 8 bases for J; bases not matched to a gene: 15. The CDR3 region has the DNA TGCGCCAGCAGCCAAGATCCCCTTAGCGGGATACGGGGCGATGAGCAGTTCTTC. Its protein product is CASSQDPLSGIRGDEQFF.

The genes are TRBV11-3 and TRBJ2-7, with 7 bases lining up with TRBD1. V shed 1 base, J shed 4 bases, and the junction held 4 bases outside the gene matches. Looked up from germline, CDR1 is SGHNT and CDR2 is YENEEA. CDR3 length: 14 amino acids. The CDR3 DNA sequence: TGTGCCAGCAGCTTAGGTGGGACAGCGTACGAGCAGTACTTC. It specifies CASSLGGTAYEQYF. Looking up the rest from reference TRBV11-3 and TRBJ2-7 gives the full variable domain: EAGVVQSPRYKIIEKKQPVAFWCNPISGHNTLYWYLQNLGQGPELLIRYENEEAVDDSQLPKDRFSAERLKGVDSTLKIQPAELGDSAVYLCASSLGGTAYEQYFGPGTRLTVT.

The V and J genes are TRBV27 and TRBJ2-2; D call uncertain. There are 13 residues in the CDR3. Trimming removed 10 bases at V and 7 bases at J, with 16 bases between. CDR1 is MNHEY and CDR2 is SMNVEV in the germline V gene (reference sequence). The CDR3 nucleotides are TGTGCCACTTCATCACATACCCGCGGGGAGCTGTTTTTT. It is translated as CATSSHTRGELFF.

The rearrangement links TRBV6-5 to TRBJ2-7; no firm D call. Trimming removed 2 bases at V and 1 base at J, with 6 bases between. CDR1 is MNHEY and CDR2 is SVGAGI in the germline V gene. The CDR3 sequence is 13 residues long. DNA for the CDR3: TGTGCCAGCAGTTACGTCGATTCCTACGAGCAGTACTTC. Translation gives CASSYVDSYEQYF.

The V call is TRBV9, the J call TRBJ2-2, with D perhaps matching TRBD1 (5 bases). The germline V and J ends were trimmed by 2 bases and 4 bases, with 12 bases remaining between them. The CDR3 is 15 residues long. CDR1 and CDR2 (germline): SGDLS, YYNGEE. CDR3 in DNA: TGTGCCAGCAGCGTTACAGGAGACGTCACCGGGGAGCTGTTTTTT. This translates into CASSVTGDVTGELFF.

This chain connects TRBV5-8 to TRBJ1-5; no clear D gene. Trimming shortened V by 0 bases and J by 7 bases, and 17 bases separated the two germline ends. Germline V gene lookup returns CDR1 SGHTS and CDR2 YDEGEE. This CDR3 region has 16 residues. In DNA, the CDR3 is TGTGCCAGCAGCTTGGGCCTTTTGGAAGGGTTGCAGCCCCAGCATTTT. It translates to CASSLGLLEGLQPQHF.

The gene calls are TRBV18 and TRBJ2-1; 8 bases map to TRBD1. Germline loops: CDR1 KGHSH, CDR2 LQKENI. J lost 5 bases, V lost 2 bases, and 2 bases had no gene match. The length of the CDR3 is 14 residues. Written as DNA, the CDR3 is TGTGCCAGCTCACCATGGGACAGGAACAATGAGCAGTTCTTC. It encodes CASSPWDRNNEQFF.

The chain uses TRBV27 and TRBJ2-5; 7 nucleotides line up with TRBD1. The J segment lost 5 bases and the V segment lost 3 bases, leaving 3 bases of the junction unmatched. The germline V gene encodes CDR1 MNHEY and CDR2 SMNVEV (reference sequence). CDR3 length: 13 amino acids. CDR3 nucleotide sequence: TGTGCCAGCAGTTTTAGGGGGCTGGAGACCCAGTACTTC. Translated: CASSFRGLETQYF.